The sequence of this TCR beta chain was determined in a study of cytomegalovirus exposure and HLA in healthy donors. CDR3 length: 12 residues. Trimming removed 2 bases at V and 5 bases at J, with 7 bases between. Looked up from germline, CDR1 is SGHDT and CDR2 is YYEEEE. This clone was counted a few times. Its target is not known. The primer mix had 60 Vbeta and 13 Jbeta primers. Original methodology: In a later analysis, the count reached some 75 million unique TCR beta chains, with 8.5 million to 14 million shared. Some clones are missing from TCRdb's copy, which holds only in-frame ones; the method was immunoSEQ multiplex PCR. V and J calls and clone size follow that table, whereas D and trimming were derived from the DNA. Here the sample spans 170,000 or so clones, 70% to 90% being singletons. Broader study findings: It was assumed in the presence/absence analyses that sequencing depth was roughly uniform across donors. Sequencing had likely introduced a cluster of highly shared sequence variants as an artifact.

This receptor was obtained from a woman under 30 in good health and CMV-seronegative. This chain uses TRBV5-6 with TRBJ1-1, with unresolved D. The source material was PBMCs. The CDR3 spells CASSFMETEAFF. As DNA, the CDR3 is TGTGCCAGCAGCTTCATGGAGACTGAAGCTTTCTTT.